These 19 T cell receptor beta chains originate from one sample sequenced in a study of T cell repertoires in cytomegalovirus infection. Antigen specificity for these receptors is unknown. TCRdb re-called the reads through MiXCR, storing one row per CDR3 protein. The table shows around 77,000 distinct CDR3 sequences, with roughly 20% occurring only once. The sequencing used CD8+ T cells from cultured PBMCs, collected from culture after CMV antigen stimulation. These receptor sequences come from a human donor in good health (CMV status not recorded). Some clones in this sample may be carry-over from other donors' samples.

This sequence joins TRBV2 and TRBJ2-7, with D possibly TRBD1 on 6 matching bases. Germline lookup yields CDR1 SNHLY and CDR2 FYNNEI. V lost 11 bases, J lost 3 bases, and 14 bases lay in between. CDR3 length: 12 amino acids. The CDR3 region is CAGGQWDYEQYF. CDR3 DNA: TGTGCCGGTGGACAGTGGGACTACGAGCAGTACTTC.

The CDR3 is CASSPPRANSPLHF. DNA of the CDR3: TGTGCCAGCAGCCCCCCCAGGGCGAATTCACCCCTCCACTTT. This chain connects TRBV7-6 to TRBJ1-6, with D tentatively TRBD1 (5 bases). V lost 5 bases and J lost 7, with 12 bases in between. The CDR3 runs to 14 residues. Germline-derived CDR1 and CDR2 are SGHVS and FNYEAQ. Filled out from reference TRBV7-6 and TRBJ1-6, the complete variable domain reads GAGVSQSPRYKVTKRGQDVALRCDPISGHVSLYWYRQALGQGPEFLTYFNYEAQQDKSGLPNDRFSAERPEGSISTLTIQRTEQRDSAMYRCASSPPRANSPLHFGNGTRLTVT.

This clonotype was recorded at least ten times. The CDR3 is CASSLAPAGNEKLFF. CDR3 DNA: TGTGCCAGCAGCTTAGCGCCGGCAGGGAATGAAAAACTGTTTTTT. The chain combines TRBV7-2 with TRBJ1-4; D is possibly TRBD1 (5 bases). The CDR3 length is 15 residues. Germline assignment: CDR1 SGHTA and CDR2 FQGNSA. Trimming shortened V by 0 bases and J by 5 bases, and 10 bases separated the two germline ends.

The V and J genes are TRBV7-2 and TRBJ2-3; TRBD2 is a possible D gene (7 bases). Germline V gene sequence: CDR1 SGHTA, CDR2 FQGNSA. V dropped 5 bases and J dropped 2 bases, with 17 bases sitting between them. The CDR3 sequence is 16 residues long. The CDR3 spells CASSNEGGVPTDTQYF. In DNA form, the CDR3 reads TGTGCCAGCAGCAACGAGGGGGGGGTACCCACAGATACGCAGTATTTT.

V is TRBV7-8 and J is TRBJ1-1; no clear D. This CDR3 has 23 amino acids. Germline lookup yields CDR1 SGHVS and CDR2 FQNEAQ. The V end was cut by 0 bases, the J end by 3 bases, with 35 bases between. The CDR3 protein is CASSLAISRGWRVGRDADTEAFF. The CDR3 DNA follows: TGTGCCAGCAGCTTAGCGATTTCCCGAGGTTGGCGGGTTGGTAGGGATGCTGACACTGAAGCTTTCTTT.

A few counts support this clonotype. CDR3 protein: CASSLHLSTEAFF. The CDR3 DNA sequence: TGTGCCAGCAGCCTCCATTTGTCCACTGAAGCTTTCTTT. The V and J genes are TRBV6-5 and TRBJ1-1; D is ambiguous. Germline V lookup: CDR1 MNHEY, CDR2 SVGAGI. Trimming took 6 bases from V and 4 from J, leaving 12 bases between them. This CDR3 comprises 13 residues.

This clonotype turned up a few times. The chain is built from TRBV7-8 and TRBJ2-2; no clear D. Germline CDR1 and CDR2: SGHVS and FQNEAQ. The germline V and J ends were trimmed by 5 bases and 6 bases, with 16 bases remaining between them. CDR3 length equals 15 residues. The CDR3, as DNA: TGTGCCAGCAGCCGGCCGGTCCCTGGCCCCGGGGAGCTGTTTTTT. Encoded protein: CASSRPVPGPGELFF. Supplemented by reference TRBV7-8 and TRBJ2-2, the full variable domain reads GAGVSQSPRYKVAKRGQDVALRCDPISGHVSLFWYQQALGQGPEFLTYFQNEAQLDKSGLPSDRFFAERPEGSVSTLKIQRTQQEDSAVYLCASSRPVPGPGELFFGEGSRLTVL.

This clonotype was counted a few times. The V gene is TRBV6-2 or TRBV6-3, the J gene TRBJ2-7; D is unresolved. CDR1 is MNHEY and CDR2 is SVGEGT in the germline V gene. The CDR3 totals 16 residues. Trimming pared 5 bases from V and 0 bases from J, leaving 17 bases between. The CDR3 here is CASSNSPWGLSYEQYF. The CDR3 DNA sequence: TGTGCCAGCAGTAACAGCCCGTGGGGTCTCTCCTACGAGCAGTACTTC.

V and J are TRBV20-1 and TRBJ1-3; D call uncertain. The CDR3 loop spans 13 amino acids. Germline V lookup: CDR1 DFQATT, CDR2 SNEGSKA (reference sequence). The germline V and J ends were trimmed by 3 bases and 2 bases, with 8 bases remaining between them. CDR3 sequence: CSASRQPGNTIYF. The DNA for the CDR3 is TGCAGTGCTAGTCGGCAGCCTGGAAACACCATATATTTT.

This clonotype showed up just a few times. V gene TRBV7-2 combines with J gene TRBJ2-7; D perhaps matches TRBD2 (5 bases). The CDR3 is made up of 13 amino acids. Germline V gene sequence: CDR1 SGHTA, CDR2 FQGNSA. Trimming pared 5 bases from V and 7 bases from J, leaving 15 bases between. CDR3 DNA: TGTGCCAGCAGCCCACTAGTTCCCGGAGAGCAGTACTTC. Amino acids: CASSPLVPGEQYF.

This clonotype has a handful of counts. The V call is TRBV5-1, the J call TRBJ1-1, with a possible D match to TRBD1 (6 bases). Germline V gene sequence: CDR1 SGHRS, CDR2 YFSETQ. V lost 0 bases to trimming and J lost 1 base, with 13 bases between them. The CDR3 spans 16 residues. The CDR3 DNA reads TGCGCCAGCAGCTTGGCTAGGGGGGTCGCGAACACTGAAGCTTTCTTT. It translates to CASSLARGVANTEAFF.

This chain joins TRBV12-3 or TRBV12-4 and TRBJ2-7; 9 bases are a match to TRBD2. Unmatched junction bases numbered 10, after V lost 3 bases and J lost 4 bases. The CDR3 runs to 16 residues. In DNA, the CDR3 is TGTGCCAGCAGTTTCGTAGCGGGGGCCTCCCCTTACGAGCAGTACTTC. This encodes CASSFVAGASPYEQYF.

This clonotype was seen only a few times. The V gene is TRBV7-2, the J gene TRBJ2-5; D perhaps matches TRBD1 (6 bases). Germline V gene lookup returns CDR1 SGHTA and CDR2 FQGNSA. The CDR3 totals 13 residues. V dropped 2 bases and J dropped 3 bases, with 7 bases sitting between them. The CDR3 sequence is CASSLNREETQYF. Written as DNA, the CDR3 is TGTGCCAGCAGCTTAAACAGGGAAGAGACCCAGTACTTC. Full variable domain (remainder filled in from reference TRBV7-2 and TRBJ2-5): GAGVSQSPSNKVTEKGKDVELRCDPISGHTALYWYRQSLGQGLEFLIYFQGNSAPDKSGLPSDRFSAERTGGSVSTLTIQRTQQEDSAVYLCASSLNREETQYFGPGTRLLVL.

The rearrangement links TRBV7-9 to TRBJ2-4; 9 bases agree with TRBD1. The V gene's germline CDR1 is SEHNR and CDR2 FQNEAQ (reference sequence). This CDR3 is built from 16 residues. Trimming removed 4 bases from V and 1 base from J; junction bases left unmatched: 5. The CDR3 region has the DNA TGTGCCAGCAGCTCGACCGGACAGGGGGCCAAAAACATTCAGTACTTC. Amino acids: CASSSTGQGAKNIQYF.

This sequence joins TRBV7-2 and TRBJ1-1; TRBD1 is a possible D gene (6 bases). Trimming removed 2 bases from V and 4 bases from J, with 14 bases in between. Germline V gene sequence: CDR1 SGHTA, CDR2 FQGNSA. This CDR3 contains 15 residues. The DNA for the CDR3 is TGTGCCAGCAGCTTACTCAAACAGGGAGGCACTGAAGCTTTCTTT. It yields the protein CASSLLKQGGTEAFF. Full variable domain (rest looked up from reference TRBV7-2 and TRBJ1-1): GAGVSQSPSNKVTEKGKDVELRCDPISGHTALYWYRQSLGQGLEFLIYFQGNSAPDKSGLPSDRFSAERTGGSVSTLTIQRTQQEDSAVYLCASSLLKQGGTEAFFGQGTRLTVV.

CDR3 in amino acids: CASSYGQSYGYTF. The CDR3 DNA follows: TGTGCCAGCAGTTACGGCCAGTCCTATGGCTACACCTTC. The chain recombines TRBV6-5 with TRBJ1-2; D not resolved. The CDR3 runs 13 residues. Trimming cost V 2 bases and J 4 bases, with 8 bases left between them. Germline CDR1 reads MNHEY; CDR2 reads SVGAGI.

This rearrangement joins TRBV10-3 to TRBJ2-7; 11 nucleotides line up with TRBD2. Trimming took 2 bases from V and 2 from J; bases not matched to a gene: 2. The germline CDR1 and CDR2 sequences are ENHRY and SYGVKD. The CDR3 totals 15 residues. The CDR3 DNA reads TGTGCCATCAGTGAGACTAGCGGGGGTACCTACGAGCAGTACTTC. It yields the protein CAISETSGGTYEQYF.

J is TRBJ1-1 and V is TRBV7-8; D gene unclear. This CDR3 spans 13 amino acids. Trimming pared 3 bases from V and 4 bases from J, leaving 9 bases between. The germline V gene encodes CDR1 SGHVS and CDR2 FQNEAQ. Here the CDR3 reads CASSFGVGTEAFF. CDR3 coding DNA: TGTGCCAGCAGCTTCGGGGTGGGCACTGAAGCTTTCTTT. Full variable domain (remainder filled in from reference TRBV7-8 and TRBJ1-1): GAGVSQSPRYKVAKRGQDVALRCDPISGHVSLFWYQQALGQGPEFLTYFQNEAQLDKSGLPSDRFFAERPEGSVSTLKIQRTQQEDSAVYLCASSFGVGTEAFFGQGTRLTVV.

V is TRBV15 and J is TRBJ2-2, with 8 bases fitting TRBD1. The CDR3 sequence is 16 residues long. J was trimmed by 1 base and V by 3 bases; bases with no gene match: 4. Germline loops: CDR1 LNHNV, CDR2 YYDKDF (reference sequence). The CDR3 region has the DNA TGTGCCACCAGCAGCCCGGGACAGGTGAACACCGGGGAGCTGTTTTTT. Encoded protein: CATSSPGQVNTGELFF.